These T cell receptor beta chains were read from a single sample in a study of shared clonotypes between healthy human individuals. Assay: immunoSEQ multiplex PCR; the TCRdb copy retains only in-frame clones and omits some. In the table there are 950,000 to 1,300,000 clones, more than 60% of which are singletons. The sample taken for sequencing was memory CD4+ T cells sorted from blood. These receptors all stem from a young man in good health. Each CDR3 is given with its conserved first and last residue. D genes are given only for firm matches. Size is stated for part of the rows, as once, few or many counts, or as a class when the clone is expanded.

clone size	V gene	J gene	D gene	CDR3 protein	CDR3 DNA
.	TRBV30	TRBJ1-5	TRBD1	CAWTVQGDQPQHF	TGTGCCTGGACGGTACAGGGGGATCAGCCCCAGCATTTT
.	TRBV10-3	TRBJ2-7	.	CAISLTGEDEQYF	TGTGCCATCAGCCTCACAGGGGAGGACGAGCAGTACTTC
.	TRBV27	TRBJ1-5	.	CASSLSSRQPQHF	TGTGCCAGCAGTTTATCAAGCAGGCAGCCCCAGCATTTT
.	TRBV4-1	TRBJ2-2	.	CASSQDGWNTGELFF	TGCGCCAGCAGCCAAGATGGCTGGAACACCGGGGAGCTGTTTTTT
.	TRBV25-1	TRBJ2-7	TRBD1	CASSEPRTGGHEQYF	TGTGCCAGCAGTGAACCCCGGACAGGGGGCCACGAGCAGTACTTC
.	TRBV10-3	TRBJ2-5	TRBD1	CAISAGQGKETQYF	TGTGCCATCAGTGCGGGACAGGGAAAAGAGACCCAGTACTTC
.	TRBV21-1	TRBJ1-2	.	CATPPLGPYGYTF	TGTGCCACCCCCCCGCTAGGCCCGTATGGCTACACCTTC
.	TRBV7-9	TRBJ1-6	TRBD1	CASSSGTGRNHSPLHF	TGTGCCAGCAGCTCAGGGACAGGGAGGAATCATTCACCCCTCCACTTT
.	TRBV6-1	TRBJ2-2	.	CASSKPDGNTGELFF	TGTGCCAGCAGTAAACCAGACGGGAACACCGGGGAGCTGTTTTTT
.	TRBV19	TRBJ2-1	TRBD2	CASRLAGRRNEQFF	TGTGCCAGTAGACTAGCGGGTCGGAGGAATGAGCAGTTCTTC
.	TRBV28	TRBJ2-1	TRBD2	CASRWGTSGEEQFF	TGTGCCAGCAGATGGGGGACTAGCGGGGAGGAGCAGTTCTTC
.	TRBV4-1	TRBJ2-7	TRBD1	CASSQGQGVLYEQYF	TGCGCCAGCAGCCAAGGGCAGGGGGTCTTGTACGAGCAGTACTTC
.	TRBV6-4	TRBJ1-6	.	CASSYSPLHF	TGTGCCAGCAGCTATTCACCCCTCCACTTT
many	TRBV2	TRBJ2-3	.	CASNTEYTQYF	TGTGCCAGCAATACAGAGTATACGCAGTATTTT
.	TRBV6-1	TRBJ2-7	.	CASSDWSSYEQYF	TGTGCCAGCAGTGACTGGAGCTCCTACGAGCAGTACTTC
once	TRBV28	TRBJ2-2	TRBD2	CASSPRGGGFTGELFF	TGTGCCAGCAGTCCTCGAGGCGGGGGGTTCACCGGGGAGCTGTTTTTT
.	TRBV11-2	TRBJ1-5	.	CASSLMGLANQPQHF	TGTGCCAGCAGCTTAATGGGCCTGGCGAATCAGCCCCAGCATTTT
.	TRBV10-1	TRBJ1-6	.	CASSKGELGSPLHF	TGCGCCAGCAGTAAGGGGGAGTTGGGATCACCCCTCCACTTT
once	TRBV5-4	TRBJ2-3	TRBD1	CASSLDSGGSTDTQYF	TGTGCCAGCAGCTTGGATTCAGGGGGAAGCACAGATACGCAGTATTTT
.	TRBV4-1	TRBJ2-7	.	CASKPARNSYEQYF	TGCGCCAGCAAACCGGCGCGGAACTCCTACGAGCAGTACTTC
once	TRBV6-5	TRBJ2-1	.	CASSYSRGFYNEQFF	TGTGCCAGCAGTTACTCGAGGGGATTCTACAATGAGCAGTTCTTC
.	TRBV7-2	TRBJ2-2	.	CASSPGQGGTGELFF	TGTGCCAGCAGCCCTGGACAGGGAGGGACCGGGGAGCTGTTTTTT
.	TRBV18	TRBJ1-4	.	CASSPIGGEKLFF	TGTGCCAGCTCACCTATCGGAGGGGAAAAACTGTTTTTT
.	TRBV2	TRBJ2-3	.	CASSTGRVSTDTQYF	TGTGCCAGCAGTACAGGACGGGTTAGCACAGATACGCAGTATTTT
.	TRBV5-1	TRBJ2-5	TRBD2	CASSLVLAGETQYF	TGCGCCAGCAGCTTGGTTCTAGCGGGAGAGACCCAGTACTTC
few	TRBV29-1	TRBJ1-2	.	CSVGELSDGYTF	TGCAGCGTTGGGGAGTTGAGCGATGGCTACACCTTC
few	TRBV27	TRBJ1-5	TRBD1	CASSQTTGGRNQPQHF	TGTGCCAGCAGCCAGACGACAGGGGGACGCAATCAGCCCCAGCATTTT
.	TRBV7-2	TRBJ1-2	.	CASSYFGGAYGYTF	TGTGCCAGCAGCTATTTCGGAGGGGCCTATGGCTACACCTTC
.	TRBV28	TRBJ2-1	.	CASREEQGRNEQFF	TGTGCCAGCAGGGAAGAACAGGGCCGGAATGAGCAGTTCTTC
once	TRBV6-5	TRBJ1-1	.	CASSEARQGFF	TGTGCCAGCAGTGAAGCTCGGCAGGGATTTTTT
.	TRBV19	TRBJ2-5	TRBD1	CASRVPGQIQETQYF	TGTGCCAGTAGAGTTCCGGGACAGATCCAAGAGACCCAGTACTTC
.	TRBV5-4	TRBJ2-2	.	CASSLDRTNTGELFF	TGTGCCAGCAGCTTGGACCGAACCAACACCGGGGAGCTGTTTTTT
.	TRBV30	TRBJ2-2	.	CAWSARGWSGELFF	TGTGCCTGGAGTGCCAGGGGTTGGTCCGGGGAGCTGTTTTTT
.	TRBV6-1	TRBJ2-7	TRBD2	CASSGTSASSYEQYF	TGTGCCAGCAGCGGGACTAGCGCCAGCTCCTACGAGCAGTACTTC
.	TRBV10-3	TRBJ2-2	TRBD1	CAIRMGDRGTGELFF	TGTGCCATCAGAATGGGGGACAGGGGGACCGGGGAGCTGTTTTTT
once	TRBV14	TRBJ2-7	.	CASRRQGSDEQYF	TGTGCCAGCAGAAGGCAGGGGTCAGACGAGCAGTACTTC
.	TRBV28	TRBJ1-4	TRBD1	CASRRQGAGGEKLFF	TGTGCCAGCAGGCGACAGGGGGCGGGTGGTGAAAAACTGTTTTTT
.	TRBV29-1	TRBJ2-1	TRBD2	CSVGLLLAGEHRFF	TGCAGCGTTGGCCTTTTATTAGCGGGAGAACATCGGTTCTTC
few	TRBV11-1	TRBJ2-7	.	CASSFDLWSSYEQYF	TGTGCCAGCAGCTTTGATCTCTGGTCCTCCTACGAGCAGTACTTC